The rows below give T cell receptor beta chains drawn from one sample of a study of brain T cells in children with intractable seizures. TCRdb's table, derived via immunoSEQ multiplex PCR, lists solely in-frame clones and lacks some. This table holds about 340,000 clones, about 94% found once. The input for sequencing was peripheral blood, taken 5 to 6 months after surgery. These receptors were taken from a boy in the first two years of life with tuberous sclerosis and intractable seizures. CDR3s include the opening cysteine and the closing phenylalanine or tryptophan. Each record gives: V gene, D gene, J gene, CDR3 DNA, CDR3 protein. The D gene is left open where the match is weak.

TRBV11-3	TRBD1	TRBJ2-5	TGTGCCAGCAGCTCCTTAACCGGGACAGTGCAAGAGACCCAGTACTTC	CASSSLTGTVQETQYF
TRBV9	-	TRBJ1-2	TGTGCCAGCAGCGTAGTAGAGGACGCCTTGGACTATGGCTACACCTTC	CASSVVEDALDYGYTF
TRBV5-6	-	TRBJ2-5	TGTGCCAGCAGCCCGGACACGCTGGAGACCCAGTACTTC	CASSPDTLETQYF
TRBV5-4	TRBD2	TRBJ2-3	TGTGCCAGCAGCTACCGGGACTACTCCACAGATACGCAGTATTTT	CASSYRDYSTDTQYF
TRBV6-1	TRBD1	TRBJ1-2	TGTGCCAGCAGTTTTCTGGACAGGAATGGCTACACCTTC	CASSFLDRNGYTF
TRBV7-9	-	TRBJ1-2	TGTGCCAGCAGCTTAAGCAGGGTACTCTATGGCTACACCTTC	CASSLSRVLYGYTF
TRBV19	-	TRBJ2-7	TGTGCCAGTAGTAGGGGGACCCCGGGGATCGGCTACGAGCAGTACTTC	CASSRGTPGIGYEQYF
TRBV5-4	TRBD1	TRBJ1-2	TGTGCCAGCAGCAAGACAGGGACCTATGGCTACACCTTC	CASSKTGTYGYTF
TRBV6-6	TRBD1	TRBJ2-7	TGTGCCAGCAGCCCCAGGGGGAGCTCCTACGAGCAGTACTTC	CASSPRGSSYEQYF
TRBV2	-	TRBJ2-7	TGTGCCAGCAGTGAAAGGTGGTCAGGAACCACCTACGAGCAGTACTTC	CASSERWSGTTYEQYF